This T cell receptor (beta chain) emerged from a study of shared clonotypes between healthy human individuals. The V end was cut by 5 bases, the J end by 4 bases, with 14 bases between. The germline V gene encodes CDR1 SGHVS and CDR2 FNYEAQ. The CDR3 extends over 15 amino acids. Positive CCR7 selection of CD45RO-negative cells yielded the naive CD8 cells, and terminally differentiated effector memory CD45RA+ cells were excluded. TCRdb's table, derived via immunoSEQ multiplex PCR, lists solely in-frame clones and lacks some. The sample shows roughly 2,000,000 clones, roughly 95% of them seen only once.

V and J are TRBV7-6 and TRBJ2-2; either TRBD1 or TRBD2 may supply D (5 bases each). This TCR was sampled from a man aged 18 to 29 in good health. Some clones in this sample may be carry-over from other donors' samples. Sample: naive CD8+ T cells from PBMCs. For the CDR3, the DNA is TGTGCCAGCAGCGCCGGGACGCTGGGCACCGGGGAGCTGTTTTTT. Its translation: CASSAGTLGTGELFF.